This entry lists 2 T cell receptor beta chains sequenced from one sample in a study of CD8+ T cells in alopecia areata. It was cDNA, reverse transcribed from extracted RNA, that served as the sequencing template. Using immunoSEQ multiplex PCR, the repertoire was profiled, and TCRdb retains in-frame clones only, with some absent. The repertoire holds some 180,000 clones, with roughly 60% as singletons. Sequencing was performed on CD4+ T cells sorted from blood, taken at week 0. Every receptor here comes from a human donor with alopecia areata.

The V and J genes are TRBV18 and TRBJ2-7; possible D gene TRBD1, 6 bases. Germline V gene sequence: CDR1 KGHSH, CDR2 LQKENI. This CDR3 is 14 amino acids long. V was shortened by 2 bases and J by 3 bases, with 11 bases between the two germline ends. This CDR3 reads CASSPGTINYEQYF. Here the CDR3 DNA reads TGTGCCAGCTCACCAGGGACAATTAACTACGAGCAGTACTTC.

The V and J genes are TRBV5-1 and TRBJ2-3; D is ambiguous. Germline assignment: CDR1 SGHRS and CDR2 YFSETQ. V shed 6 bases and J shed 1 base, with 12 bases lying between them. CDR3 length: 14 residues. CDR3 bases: TGCGCCAGCACTGAACTAACGGGCACAGATACGCAGTATTTT. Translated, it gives CASTELTGTDTQYF.